The sequence of this T cell receptor (beta chain) was determined in a study of cytomegalovirus exposure and HLA in healthy donors. With 60 Vbeta and 13 Jbeta primers, the PCR was carried out. Method: immunoSEQ multiplex PCR; TCRdb's copy keeps in-frame clones and lacks some. The sample comprises hundreds of thousands of clones, roughly 89% of which are singletons, and 0.9% to 1.1% rests with the top ten. Of note for this clone: Its antigen is unidentified.

The donors comprised healthy bone marrow donors. The CDR3 is made up of 16 amino acids. V lost 3 bases, J lost 3 bases, and 4 bases stayed unmatched. Germline CDR1 is SGDLS and CDR2 is YYNGEE. Whole-study results and caveats: The listing of 150 to 200 TCR beta chains classed them as cytomegalovirus-associated. TRBV6-2, TRBV6-3 and other indistinguishable V segments were excluded. In an earlier analysis, about 87% or about 30%: the productive usage of most TCR beta V segments.

This clonotype originated in a young woman in good health and CMV-seronegative. This rearrangement joins TRBV9 to TRBJ2-2, with TRBD1 matching 11 bases. What was sequenced was PBMCs. Here the CDR3 reads CASSADRGRYTGELFF. CDR3 nucleotide sequence: TGTGCCAGCAGCGCGGACAGGGGGCGGTACACCGGGGAGCTGTTTTTT.